Reported below is one T cell receptor beta chain. The repertoire was sequenced with immunoSEQ multiplex PCR; TCRdb's copy has only in-frame clones and lacks some. The table shows about 660,000 clones, with 80% to 90% occurring only once. The data derive from a study of shared T cell receptors in the human thymus. The CDR3 runs to 14 residues. Trimming took 5 bases from V and 7 from J, leaving 17 bases between them. Germline V gene sequence: CDR1 MNHEY, CDR2 SVGAGI. These records were also assigned to another study, of human thymus T cells.

Sequences were obtained from thymocytes. V is TRBV6-5 and J is TRBJ1-2, with D tentatively TRBD1 (5 bases). The source is a boy younger than two with a congenital heart defect. CDR3 sequence: CASSPGAGARGYTF. The CDR3 nucleotides are TGTGCCAGCAGTCCAGGTGCTGGGGCCCGTGGCTACACCTTC.